These T cell receptor beta chains were read from a single sample in a study of human T cells and chemical hapten exposure. One entry per CDR3 protein, called by TCRdb with MiXCR from the RACE reads. Of 90,000 to 110,000 distinct CDR3 sequences listed, less than 40% are singletons. The sample in question was whole blood, obtained in connection with sensitization to the hapten diphenylcyclopropenone (DPC). These receptors all stem from a man aged 40-55 years with alopecia areata. Some clones in this sample may be carry-over from other donors' samples. The conserved cysteine and the conserved F or W are not part of the CDR3 here.

TRBJ2-3 TRBV10-3 13 ATYGAAGRADTQY
TRBJ2-3 TRBV30 14 AWSVFPAGGTDTQY
TRBJ2-5 TRBV6-2/TRBV6-3 12 ASRGLADQETQY
TRBJ2-3 TRBV20-1 13 SARDLGASGYTQY
TRBJ2-1 TRBV3-1 14 ASSPGTSGIYNEQF
TRBJ2-7 TRBV9 11 ASSATSSYEQY
TRBJ1-1 TRBV6-5 15 ASSYSIMGQLNAEAF
TRBJ2-1 TRBV6-5 15 ASSYPTAVAGSYEQF
TRBJ2-1 TRBV9 12 ASSAGVSYNEQF
TRBJ2-7 TRBV7-2 10 ASSSSSYEQY
TRBJ2-1 TRBV25-1 13 ASRGDRGLWDEQF
TRBJ1-4 TRBV4-1 12 ASSTGQGVEKLF
TRBJ1-1 TRBV12-3/TRBV12-4 13 ASTNRGRANTEAF
TRBJ2-5 TRBV20-1 16 SASTLSLSGRAGETQY
TRBJ2-5 TRBV15 13 ATSRRTPPPETQY
TRBJ2-7 TRBV20-1 13 SAREASGSLGEQY
TRBJ2-1 TRBV6-5 12 ASSTGTGFSEQF
TRBJ2-5 TRBV11-2 11 ASSLDRGETQY
TRBJ1-4 TRBV6-2/TRBV6-3 12 ASTMNDRNEKLF
TRBJ1-6 TRBV2 11 ASSPGGFSPLH
TRBJ1-1 TRBV4-1 13 ASSQVPQAEVEAF
TRBJ2-5 TRBV6-6 11 ASSPAGGETQY
TRBJ2-3 TRBV4-2 15 ASSQDHNSGYTDTQY
TRBJ1-5 TRBV20-1 11 SATDRVGQPQH
TRBJ2-2 TRBV15 14 ATSRVAGGPTGELF
TRBJ2-2 TRBV7-7 13 ASSPLGLNTGELF
TRBJ2-7 TRBV27 11 ASSSQLNYEQY
TRBJ2-1 TRBV30 14 AWSAGTLSSYNEQF
TRBJ1-3 TRBV18 10 ASSPKGNTIY
TRBJ2-6 TRBV21-1 16 ASSVAGHPSSGANVLT
TRBJ2-3 TRBV7-2 14 ASSPSRTSSTDTQY
TRBJ2-1 TRBV7-2 14 ASSLDPSGRYNEQF
TRBJ2-5 TRBV20-1 13 SARVTSGLQETQY
TRBJ2-5 TRBV6-6 11 ASGSGSEETQY
TRBJ1-1 TRBV9 13 ASSVEAAVSTEAF
TRBJ1-5 TRBV12-3/TRBV12-4 13 ASRKQGASNQPQH
TRBJ2-3 TRBV4-3 13 ASSQDNRAGDTQY
TRBJ2-1 TRBV7-3 11 ASSLTGFNEQF
TRBJ1-2 TRBV28 10 ASTTGNYGYT
TRBJ2-5 TRBV7-3 13 ASSPNPGLGETQY
TRBJ2-7 TRBV20-1 12 SARTTSGSYEQY
TRBJ2-7 TRBV7-2 10 ASSLDVYEQY
TRBJ2-1 TRBV4-3 10 ASSRTLGEQF
TRBJ2-5 TRBV7-2 13 ASSSRLAGWETQY
TRBJ2-7 TRBV7-6 13 ASSLAGGQAYEQY
TRBJ2-2 TRBV11-2 13 ASSHRGTQGGELF
TRBJ1-2 TRBV6-5 12 ASSYVRQGDGYT
TRBJ2-1 TRBV7-9 14 ASSRAEGYGYNEQF
TRBJ1-5 TRBV7-8 13 ASSLVTGGVQPQH
TRBJ2-5 TRBV30 12 AWSTGGSLQTQY
TRBJ2-3 TRBV5-6 16 ASSLPASGRALADTQY
TRBJ1-3 TRBV7-2 13 ASNIYRGIGNTIY
TRBJ1-2 TRBV12-5 13 ASGLGAHRVYGYT
TRBJ2-3 TRBV12-3/TRBV12-4 12 ASSLSGRADTQY
TRBJ2-3 TRBV6-1 11 ASSEDSTDTQY